This T cell receptor (beta chain) is drawn from a study of blood T cell repertoires in COVID-19. Study-wide context: PBMCs, B-cell-depleted T cells, or T cells were the source of the cDNA or gDNA that made up the material.

The table lists this clone with a few counts. Per the original methods: Estimation of nucleated cell counts relied on the amplification of reference gene primers. TCRdb's table, derived via immunoSEQ multiplex PCR, lists solely in-frame clones and lacks some. V, J and clone size are taken as reported in that table, and D and trimming were inferred from the DNA itself. The table lists over 200,000 clones, roughly 80% of them singletons. Germline trimming cut 2 bases from V and 3 bases from J; bases unmatched to any gene: 5. Germline V gives CDR1 SGHKS, CDR2 YYEKEE (reference sequence). The CDR3 has 15 amino acids.

The chain links TRBV5-5 to TRBJ1-1; 9 bases line up with TRBD1. The TCR originated in a woman in her seventies with active or convalescent COVID-19. The sample taken for sequencing was peripheral blood. The CDR3 sequence is CASSFQGTGYTEAFF. CDR3 DNA: TGTGCCAGCAGCTTTCAGGGGACAGGGTACACTGAAGCTTTCTTT.